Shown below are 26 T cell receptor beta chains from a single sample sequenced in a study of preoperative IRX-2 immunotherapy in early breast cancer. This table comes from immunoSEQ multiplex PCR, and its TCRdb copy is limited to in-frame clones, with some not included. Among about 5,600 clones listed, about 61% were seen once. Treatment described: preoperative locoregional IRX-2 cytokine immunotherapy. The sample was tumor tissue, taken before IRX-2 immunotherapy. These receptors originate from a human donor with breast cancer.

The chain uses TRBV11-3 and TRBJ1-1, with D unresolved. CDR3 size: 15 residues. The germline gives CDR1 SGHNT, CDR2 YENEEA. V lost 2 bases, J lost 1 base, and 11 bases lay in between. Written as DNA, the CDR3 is TGTGCCAGCAGCTTACCCCACATGGGGAACACTGAAGCTTTCTTT. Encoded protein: CASSLPHMGNTEAFF.

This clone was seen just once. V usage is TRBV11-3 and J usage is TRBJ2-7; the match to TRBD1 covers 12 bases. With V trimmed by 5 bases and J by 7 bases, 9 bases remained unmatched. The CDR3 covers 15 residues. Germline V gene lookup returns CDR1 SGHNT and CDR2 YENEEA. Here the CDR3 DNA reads TGTGCCAGCAGCCCCCGGGACAGGGGGCTAACAGAGCAGTACTTC. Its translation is CASSPRDRGLTEQYF. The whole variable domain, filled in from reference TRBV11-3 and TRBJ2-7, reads EAGVVQSPRYKIIEKKQPVAFWCNPISGHNTLYWYLQNLGQGPELLIRYENEEAVDDSQLPKDRFSAERLKGVDSTLKIQPAELGDSAVYLCASSPRDRGLTEQYFGPGTRLTVT.

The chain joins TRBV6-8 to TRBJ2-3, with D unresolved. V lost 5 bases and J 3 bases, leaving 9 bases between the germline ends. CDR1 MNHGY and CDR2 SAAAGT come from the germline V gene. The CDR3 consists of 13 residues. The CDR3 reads CASSDGQTDTQYF. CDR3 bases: TGTGCCAGCAGTGACGGGCAGACAGATACGCAGTATTTT.

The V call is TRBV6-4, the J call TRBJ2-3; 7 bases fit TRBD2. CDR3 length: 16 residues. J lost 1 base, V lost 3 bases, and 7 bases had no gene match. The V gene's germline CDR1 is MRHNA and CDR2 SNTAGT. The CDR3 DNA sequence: TGTGCCAGCAGTGAAGGATCTAGCGGTCGCACAGATACGCAGTATTTT. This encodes CASSEGSSGRTDTQYF.

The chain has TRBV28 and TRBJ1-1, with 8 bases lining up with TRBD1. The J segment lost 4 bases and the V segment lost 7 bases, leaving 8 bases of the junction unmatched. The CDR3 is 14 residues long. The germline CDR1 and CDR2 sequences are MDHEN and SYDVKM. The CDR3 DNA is TGTGCCAGCAATCGACAGGGGTTAGGCACTGAAGCTTTCTTT. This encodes CASNRQGLGTEAFF. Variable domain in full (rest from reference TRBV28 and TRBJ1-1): DVKVTQSSRYLVKRTGEKVFLECVQDMDHENMFWYRQDPGLGLRLIYFSYDVKMKEKGDIPEGYSVSREKKERFSLILESASTNQTSMYLCASNRQGLGTEAFFGQGTRLTVV.

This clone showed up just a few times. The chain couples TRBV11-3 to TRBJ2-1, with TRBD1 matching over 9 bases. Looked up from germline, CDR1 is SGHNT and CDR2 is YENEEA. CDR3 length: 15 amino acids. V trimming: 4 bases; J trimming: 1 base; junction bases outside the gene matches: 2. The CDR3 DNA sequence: TGTGCCAGCAGCTCCGGACAGGGGTCCTACAATGAGCAGTTCTTC. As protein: CASSSGQGSYNEQFF. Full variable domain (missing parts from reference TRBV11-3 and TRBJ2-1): EAGVVQSPRYKIIEKKQPVAFWCNPISGHNTLYWYLQNLGQGPELLIRYENEEAVDDSQLPKDRFSAERLKGVDSTLKIQPAELGDSAVYLCASSSGQGSYNEQFFGPGTRLTVL.

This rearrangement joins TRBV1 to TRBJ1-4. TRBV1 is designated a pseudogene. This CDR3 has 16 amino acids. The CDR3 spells CASSQLYGGWNEKLFF. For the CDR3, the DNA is TGCGCCAGCAGCCAATTGTACGGGGGCTGGAATGAAAAACTGTTTTTT.

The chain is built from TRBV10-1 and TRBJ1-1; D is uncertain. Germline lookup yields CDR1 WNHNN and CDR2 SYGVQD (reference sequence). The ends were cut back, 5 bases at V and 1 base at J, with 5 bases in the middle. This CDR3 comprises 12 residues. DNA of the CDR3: TGCGCCAGCAGTTATAAGAACACTGAAGCTTTCTTT. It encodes CASSYKNTEAFF.

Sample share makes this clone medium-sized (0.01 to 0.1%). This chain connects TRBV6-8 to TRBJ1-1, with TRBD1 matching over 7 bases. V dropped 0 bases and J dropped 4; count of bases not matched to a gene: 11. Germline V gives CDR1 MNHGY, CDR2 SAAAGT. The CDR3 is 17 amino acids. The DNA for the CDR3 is TGTGCCAGCAGTTACTCGTTCCTCCGACAGGGCAGCACTGAAGCTTTCTTT. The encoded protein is CASSYSFLRQGSTEAFF.

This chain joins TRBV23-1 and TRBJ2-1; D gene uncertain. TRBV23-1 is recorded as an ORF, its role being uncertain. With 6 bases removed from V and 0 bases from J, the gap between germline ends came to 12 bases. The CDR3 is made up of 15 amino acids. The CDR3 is CASSLLIPSYNEQFF. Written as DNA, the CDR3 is TGCGCCAGCAGCTTGTTAATCCCCTCCTACAATGAGCAGTTCTTC.

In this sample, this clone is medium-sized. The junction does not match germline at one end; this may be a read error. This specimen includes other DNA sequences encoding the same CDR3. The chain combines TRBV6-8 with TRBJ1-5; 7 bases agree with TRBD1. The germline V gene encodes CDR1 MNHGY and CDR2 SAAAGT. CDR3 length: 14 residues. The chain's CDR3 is CAISTGDSNQPQHF. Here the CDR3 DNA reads TGTGCCATCAGTACAGGGGATAGCAATCAGCCCCAGCATTTT.

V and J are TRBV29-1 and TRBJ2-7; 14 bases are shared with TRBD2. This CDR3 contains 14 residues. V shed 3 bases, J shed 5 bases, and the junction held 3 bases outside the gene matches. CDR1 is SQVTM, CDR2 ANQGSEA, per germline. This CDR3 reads CSVDRGLAGDEQYF. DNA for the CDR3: TGCAGCGTTGACCGGGGACTAGCGGGAGACGAGCAGTACTTC.

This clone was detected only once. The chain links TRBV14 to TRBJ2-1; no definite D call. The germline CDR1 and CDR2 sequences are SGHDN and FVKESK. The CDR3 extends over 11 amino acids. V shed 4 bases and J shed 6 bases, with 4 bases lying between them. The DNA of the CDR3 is TGTGCCAGCAGCCTAATCAATGAGCAGTTCTTC. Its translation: CASSLINEQFF.

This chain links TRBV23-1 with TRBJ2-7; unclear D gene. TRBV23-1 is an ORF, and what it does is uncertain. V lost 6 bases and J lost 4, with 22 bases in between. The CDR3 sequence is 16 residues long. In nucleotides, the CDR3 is TGCGCCAGCAGCTCCCCTCAGAGGTATCCTAGATACGAGCAGTACTTC. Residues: CASSSPQRYPRYEQYF.

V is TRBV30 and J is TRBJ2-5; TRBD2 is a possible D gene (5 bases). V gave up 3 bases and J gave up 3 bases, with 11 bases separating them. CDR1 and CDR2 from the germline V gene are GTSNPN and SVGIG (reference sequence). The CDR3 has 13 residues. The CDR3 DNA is TGTGCCTGGAGGGACGGAGGAAAAGAGACCCAGTACTTC. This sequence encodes CAWRDGGKETQYF.

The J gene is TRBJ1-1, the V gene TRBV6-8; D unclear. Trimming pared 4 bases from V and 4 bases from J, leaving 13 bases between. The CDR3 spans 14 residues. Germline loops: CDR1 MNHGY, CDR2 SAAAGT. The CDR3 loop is CASSLIGSATEAFF. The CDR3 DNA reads TGTGCCAGCAGTTTAATCGGATCAGCCACTGAAGCTTTCTTT.

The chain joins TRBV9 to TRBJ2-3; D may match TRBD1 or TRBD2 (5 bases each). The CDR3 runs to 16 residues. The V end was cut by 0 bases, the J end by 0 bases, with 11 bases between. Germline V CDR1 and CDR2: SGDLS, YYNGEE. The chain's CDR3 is CASSVEVGASTDTQYF. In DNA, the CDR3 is TGTGCCAGCAGCGTAGAAGTCGGGGCTAGCACAGATACGCAGTATTTT.

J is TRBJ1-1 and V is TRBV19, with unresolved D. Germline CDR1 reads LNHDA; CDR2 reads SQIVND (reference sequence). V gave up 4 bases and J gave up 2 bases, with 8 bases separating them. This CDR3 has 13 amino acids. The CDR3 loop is CASSSQTNTEAFF. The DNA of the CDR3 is TGTGCCAGTAGTAGTCAAACCAACACTGAAGCTTTCTTT. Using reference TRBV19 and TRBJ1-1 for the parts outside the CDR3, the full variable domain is DGGITQSPKYLFRKEGQNVTLSCEQNLNHDAMYWYRQDPGQGLRLIYYSQIVNDFQKGDIAEGYSVSREKKESFPLTVTSAQKNPTAFYLCASSSQTNTEAFFGQGTRLTVV.

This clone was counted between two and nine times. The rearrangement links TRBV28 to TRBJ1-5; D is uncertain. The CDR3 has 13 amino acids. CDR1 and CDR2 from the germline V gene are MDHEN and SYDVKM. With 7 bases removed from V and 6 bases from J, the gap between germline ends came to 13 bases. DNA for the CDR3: TGTGCCAGCATACCAGCGTCTCTTCAGCCCCAGCATTTT. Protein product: CASIPASLQPQHF.

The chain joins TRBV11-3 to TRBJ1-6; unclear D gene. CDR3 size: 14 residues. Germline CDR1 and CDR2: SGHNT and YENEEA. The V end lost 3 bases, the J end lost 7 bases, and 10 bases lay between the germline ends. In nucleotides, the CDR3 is TGTGCCAGCAGCTTGTATTCCACCAATTCACCCCTCCACTTT. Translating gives CASSLYSTNSPLHF.

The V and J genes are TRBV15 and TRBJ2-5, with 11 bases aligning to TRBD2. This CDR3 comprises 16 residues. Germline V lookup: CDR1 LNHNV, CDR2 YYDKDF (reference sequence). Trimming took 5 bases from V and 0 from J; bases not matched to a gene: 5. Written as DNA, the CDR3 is TGTGCCACCAGCCCGATAGCGGGAGGGTACCAAGAGACCCAGTACTTC. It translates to CATSPIAGGYQETQYF.

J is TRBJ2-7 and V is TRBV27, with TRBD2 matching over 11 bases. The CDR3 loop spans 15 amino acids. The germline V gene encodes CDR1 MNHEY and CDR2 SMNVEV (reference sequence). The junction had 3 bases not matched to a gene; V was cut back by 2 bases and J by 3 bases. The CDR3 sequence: CASSLLAGGFYEQYF. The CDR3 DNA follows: TGTGCCAGCAGTTTACTAGCGGGAGGTTTCTACGAGCAGTACTTC.

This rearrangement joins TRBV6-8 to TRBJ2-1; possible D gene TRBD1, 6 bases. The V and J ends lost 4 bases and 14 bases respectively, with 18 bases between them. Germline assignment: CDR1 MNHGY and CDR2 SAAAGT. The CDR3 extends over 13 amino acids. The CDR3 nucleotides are TGTGCCAGCAGTTCTACAGGGACACCCCTAAAGTTCTTC. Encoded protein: CASSSTGTPLKFF.

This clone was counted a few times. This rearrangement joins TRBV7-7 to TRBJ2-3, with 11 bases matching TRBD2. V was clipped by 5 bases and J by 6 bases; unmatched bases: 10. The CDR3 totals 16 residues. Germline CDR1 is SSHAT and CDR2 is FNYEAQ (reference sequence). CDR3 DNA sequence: TGTGCCAGCAGCCGAACCCTAGCGGGAGGTACGGATACGCAGTATTTT. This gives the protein CASSRTLAGGTDTQYF.

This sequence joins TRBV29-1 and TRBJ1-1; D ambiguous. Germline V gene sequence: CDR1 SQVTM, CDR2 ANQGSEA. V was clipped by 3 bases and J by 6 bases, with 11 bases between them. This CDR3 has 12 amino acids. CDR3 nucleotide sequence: TGCAGCGTTGATCGGGATTCGGCTGAAGCTTTCTTT. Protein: CSVDRDSAEAFF.

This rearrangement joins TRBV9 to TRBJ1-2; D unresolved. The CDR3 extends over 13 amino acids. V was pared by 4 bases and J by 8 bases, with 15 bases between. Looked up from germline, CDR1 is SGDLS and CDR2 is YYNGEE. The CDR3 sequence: CASSPNPGGGYTF. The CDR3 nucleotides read TGTGCCAGCAGCCCAAACCCAGGTGGCGGCTACACCTTC.